This record concerns one T cell receptor (beta chain) sequence. Its antigen is still unknown. This sample stems from a study of T cell responses to AZD1222 COVID-19 vaccine. At the level of the study: Combined were second doses at about 4 or about 12 weeks.

This table comes from immunoSEQ multiplex PCR, and its TCRdb copy is limited to in-frame clones, with some not included. The table records about 88,000 clones, around 90% of them present only once. Whole-study results and caveats: Nearly half of spike-specific TCRs reportedly target unmutated variant regions.

CDR1 is MNHEY and CDR2 is SMNVEV in the germline V gene (reference sequence). The CDR3 has 15 residues. Deletions cut 3 bases from V and 4 bases from J, with 10 bases between. The chain couples TRBV27 to TRBJ1-6; no clear D gene. This clonotype was obtained from an adult in good health. Sequenced here: peripheral blood, sampled on day 0 of AZD1222 vaccination. CDR3 sequence (DNA): TGTGCCAGCAGTTTGGGATCTCGTTATAATTCACCCCTCCACTTT. Translating gives CASSLGSRYNSPLHF.